Described below is a single TCR beta chain sequence and its context. The protocol was immunoSEQ multiplex PCR, while the TCRdb copy is restricted to in-frame clones and leaves out a portion. The data contain about 83,000 clones, roughly 84% of them singletons. This sample was included in a study of blood T cell repertoires in COVID-19. Study at large: There were acute and convalescent COVID-19 samples, and they came from the United States, Italy and Spain.

Looked up from germline, CDR1 is MDHEN and CDR2 is SYDVKM. The CDR3 spans 15 residues. V lost 2 bases and J 2 bases, leaving 10 bases between the germline ends. The sequenced sample was peripheral blood. The chain joins TRBV28 to TRBJ2-1; a weak D match, TRBD2 (5 bases). The origin of this receptor is a woman aged 80 or over in a cohort sampled during active or convalescent COVID-19. In nucleotides, the CDR3 is TGTGCCAGCAGTTTAGAAGCGGTGACCTACAATGAGCAGTTCTTC. This codes for CASSLEAVTYNEQFF.